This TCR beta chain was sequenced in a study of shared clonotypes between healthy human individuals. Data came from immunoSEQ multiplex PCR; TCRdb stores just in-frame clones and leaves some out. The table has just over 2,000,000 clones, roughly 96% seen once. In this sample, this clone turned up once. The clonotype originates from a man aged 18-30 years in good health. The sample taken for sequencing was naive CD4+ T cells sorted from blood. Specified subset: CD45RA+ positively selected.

This CDR3 is CASSLVSGINTEAFF. The CDR3 nucleotides read TGTGCCAGCAGCTTAGTGTCGGGGATTAACACTGAAGCTTTCTTT. The chain couples TRBV7-8 to TRBJ1-1, with D unresolved. The germline V gene encodes CDR1 SGHVS and CDR2 FQNEAQ. The V gene lost 1 base and the J gene lost 2 bases, with 11 bases spanning the gap. This CDR3 region has 15 residues.